A selection of T cell receptor beta chains follows, all from one sample in a study of CD8 T cells in ankylosing spondylitis. TCRdb re-analysed the 5' RACE reads in MiXCR, keeping a single row per CDR3 protein. The sample gives a few hundred thousand distinct CDR3 sequences, 20% of which show up once; about 8% is in the top ten. The sequencing sample was made of blood, either unsorted or a sorted T cell fraction (not recorded which). These receptors all come from a male donor with ankylosing spondylitis or in good health (not recorded which). CDR3s include the opening cysteine and the closing phenylalanine or tryptophan. The D gene is left open where the match is weak. Size is stated for part of the rows, as once, few or many counts, or as a class when the clone is expanded.

TRBV11-2,TRBJ2-5,-,few,CASSYKTGLQETQYF,TGTGCCAGCAGCTATAAGACAGGATTACAAGAGACCCAGTACTTC
TRBV7-2,TRBJ2-2,-,few,CASSFRSASNTGELFF,TGTGCCAGCAGCTTCCGGTCCGCTTCGAACACCGGGGAGCTGTTTTTT
TRBV29-1,TRBJ1-5,-,many,CSVAAGSNQPQHF,TGCAGCGTTGCCGCGGGAAGCAATCAGCCCCAGCATTTT
TRBV15,TRBJ1-2,TRBD1,-,CATSRARGTGFILHYGYTF,TGTGCCACCAGCAGAGCCCGAGGGACAGGATTTATCCTACACTATGGCTACACCTTC
TRBV28,TRBJ2-3,-,few,CASSGTADTQYF,TGTGCCAGCAGTGGGACCGCAGATACGCAGTATTTT
TRBV5-1,TRBJ1-5,-,few,CASSLEGILNQPQHF,TGCGCCAGCAGCTTGGAAGGCATCCTCAATCAGCCCCAGCATTTT
TRBV15,TRBJ2-5,-,-,CATGYQETQYF,TGTGCCACTGGATATCAAGAGACCCAGTACTTC
TRBV30,TRBJ2-1,TRBD2,few,CAWSTGLAGGRGEQFF,TGTGCCTGGAGTACTGGGTTAGCGGGAGGGAGGGGTGAGCAGTTCTTC
TRBV2,TRBJ2-5,TRBD2,-,CASSDLAGAETQYF,TGTGCCAGCAGTGACCTAGCGGGAGCTGAGACCCAGTACTTC
TRBV20-1,TRBJ2-2,-,few,CSARDLGRGNTGELFF,TGCAGTGCTAGAGATCTGGGCAGGGGAAACACCGGGGAGCTGTTTTTT
TRBV12-3/TRBV12-4,TRBJ1-2,TRBD1,many,CASSPIGQEGYTF,TGTGCCAGCAGTCCGATCGGACAGGAGGGCTACACCTTC
TRBV20-1,TRBJ2-2,TRBD2,few,CSANTAGAGTGELFF,TGCAGTGCAAACACAGCGGGGGCGGGGACCGGGGAGCTGTTTTTT
TRBV12-3/TRBV12-4,TRBJ2-1,-,few,CASSFREQQFF,TGTGCCAGCAGTTTCCGCGAGCAGCAGTTCTTC
TRBV5-5,TRBJ1-1,-,-,CASSKDGDVMNTEAFF,TGTGCCAGCAGCAAGGACGGGGACGTGATGAACACTGAAGCTTTCTTT
TRBV15,TRBJ2-3,TRBD2,few,CATSGTRSTETITDTQYF,TGTGCCACCTCCGGGACTAGGTCCACAGAGACGATCACAGATACGCAGTATTTT
TRBV4-2,TRBJ2-2,-,few,CASRGGAGLNTGELFF,TGTGCCAGCAGGGGGGGGGCCGGATTAAACACCGGGGAGCTGTTTTTT
TRBV5-1,TRBJ1-1,-,many,CASSLAPPRGKAEAFF,TGCGCCAGCAGCTTGGCCCCACCCAGGGGCAAGGCTGAAGCTTTCTTT
TRBV6-2/TRBV6-3,TRBJ2-1,-,-,CASGRAPYNEQFF,TGTGCCAGCGGCAGGGCCCCCTACAATGAGCAGTTCTTC
TRBV12-3/TRBV12-4,TRBJ2-2,-,-,CASSWGGTVNTGELFF,TGTGCCAGCAGTTGGGGCGGGACAGTGAACACCGGGGAGCTGTTTTTT
TRBV12-3/TRBV12-4,TRBJ2-3,-,many,CASSLARGSTDTQYF,TGTGCCAGCAGTTTGGCCAGGGGCAGCACAGATACGCAGTATTTT
TRBV7-2,TRBJ1-4,-,few,CASSSNTGKQLFF,TGTGCCAGCAGCTCTAATACAGGGAAACAACTGTTTTTT
TRBV20-1,TRBJ2-5,-,few,CSARDRKGFLQETQYF,TGCAGTGCTAGAGATCGTAAGGGTTTCCTCCAAGAGACCCAGTACTTC
TRBV7-9,TRBJ2-1,TRBD1,-,CASSLGGQLYNEQFF,TGTGCCAGCAGCTTAGGGGGACAGCTTTACAATGAGCAGTTCTTC
TRBV15,TRBJ2-2,-,-,CATIWDGELFF,TGTGCCACCATCTGGGACGGGGAGCTGTTTTTT
TRBV2,TRBJ1-2,TRBD1,-,CASRSGQGRYGYTF,TGTGCCAGCAGATCGGGACAGGGAAGATATGGCTACACCTTC
TRBV12-3/TRBV12-4,TRBJ2-2,TRBD2,many,CASTRLADANTGELFF,TGTGCCAGCACCAGACTAGCAGACGCGAACACCGGGGAGCTGTTTTTT